Shown below are 6 T cell receptor beta chains from a single sample sequenced in a study of identical twins. TCRdb analysed the 5' RACE reads with MiXCR anew, one entry per CDR3 protein. The table records under 450,000 distinct CDR3 sequences, approximately 17% of them present only once. Sequencing was done on a sample of naive T cells sorted from blood. The receptors originated from a man between 50 and 59 years old in good health.

This clonotype was counted only a few times. The chain links TRBV5-6 to TRBJ2-3; TRBD1 is a possible D gene (6 bases). Deletions cut 1 base from V and 0 bases from J, with 12 bases between. CDR3 length equals 16 residues. Germline V lookup: CDR1 SGHDT, CDR2 YYEEEE. CDR3 DNA: TGTGCCAGCAGCTTGTGGGGGCCTTCGAGCACAGATACGCAGTATTTT. It yields the protein CASSLWGPSSTDTQYF.

This clonotype was observed many times. The rearrangement links TRBV6-5 to TRBJ2-5, with TRBD2 matching 8 bases. The J segment lost 2 bases and the V segment lost 4 bases, leaving 6 bases of the junction unmatched. The CDR3 is made up of 15 amino acids. Germline assignment: CDR1 MNHEY and CDR2 SVGAGI. CDR3 DNA sequence: TGTGCCAGCAGTTGGGGCGGGGGGCCTCAAGAGACCCAGTACTTC. Amino acids: CASSWGGGPQETQYF.

V usage is TRBV10-3 and J usage is TRBJ2-7; perhaps D is TRBD1 or TRBD2 (6 bases each). Trimming stripped 7 bases from V and 1 base from J, with 11 bases between. Germline assignment: CDR1 ENHRY and CDR2 SYGVKD. The CDR3 runs 13 residues. CDR3 DNA: TGTGCCATCAAAGGAGGGGGGTCCTACGAGCAGTACTTC. Translating gives CAIKGGGSYEQYF.

This clonotype was found many times. The gene calls are TRBV4-3 and TRBJ2-5; 8 bases map to TRBD1. The V gene's germline CDR1 is LGHNA and CDR2 YSLEER. The V segment lost 0 bases and the J segment 7 bases; nucleotides outside the gene matches: 7. CDR3 size: 15 residues. CDR3: CASSQESGTGGTQYF. For the CDR3, the DNA is TGCGCCAGCAGCCAAGAATCCGGGACAGGAGGGACCCAGTACTTC.

There are a few counts of this clonotype. Being one base from a much bigger clone, this may be a read error. This chain connects TRBV4-3 to TRBJ2-5; 9 bases align to TRBD2. CDR1 LGHNA and CDR2 YSLEER come from the germline V gene. The CDR3 length is 13 residues. Losses at the gene ends were 3 bases for V and 4 bases for J; bases not matched to a gene: 0. CDR3 coding DNA: TGCGCCAGCAGCCAGGGACTAGCAGAGACCCAGTACTTC. It translates to CASSQGLAETQYF.

This clonotype appeared many times. V gene TRBV4-2 combines with J gene TRBJ1-5; the D is unclear. This CDR3 has 21 residues. Germline V lookup: CDR1 LGHNA, CDR2 YNFKEQ. Trimming took off 0 bases at V and 4 bases at J, with 28 bases between the two ends. Here the CDR3 reads CASSQDTAPTLLTAGNQPQHF. CDR3 bases: TGTGCCAGCAGCCAAGACACCGCACCCACCCTACTCACAGCCGGTAATCAGCCCCAGCATTTT.